This TCR beta chain was documented in a study of T cell changes during pregnancy in multiple sclerosis. V dropped 8 bases and J dropped 0; count of bases not matched to a gene: 7. CDR3 length: 16 amino acids. CDR1 and CDR2 (germline): MDHEN, SYDVKM. Data came from immunoSEQ multiplex PCR; TCRdb stores just in-frame clones and leaves some out. The table records about 40,000 clones, 93% of them present only once. A single count supports this clone. The chain is built from TRBV28 and TRBJ1-6; 7 bases agree with TRBD1. This sequence originates from a female donor with multiple sclerosis, enrolled in a pregnancy study. Material: CD8+ T cells from peripheral blood mononuclear cells, obtained in the third trimester of pregnancy. DNA for the CDR3: TGTGCCAGCCAGGGGACAGCCGTCTCCTATAATTCACCCCTCCACTTT. It codes for CASQGTAVSYNSPLHF.